The 9 T cell receptor beta chains in this list originate from one sample, sequenced in a study of OX40 agonist ivuxolimab in advanced cancers. The data were produced by immunoSEQ multiplex PCR, yet TCRdb's version contains in-frame clones alone and is incomplete. The table has roughly 20,000 clones, about three quarters seen once. Sequences were derived from CD4+ or CD8+ T cells sorted from blood, sampled in a trial of the OX40 agonist ivuxolimab. The receptor set was obtained from an adult with an advanced solid tumor such as melanoma, head and neck, liver or kidney cancer.

The gene calls are TRBV2 and TRBJ2-3; D call uncertain. CDR3 size: 13 residues. V was trimmed by 4 bases and J by 3 bases, leaving 8 bases between them. Germline values: CDR1 SNHLY, CDR2 FYNNEI. CDR3 loop: CASSAWRTDTQYF. The DNA for the CDR3 is TGTGCCAGCAGTGCTTGGAGAACAGATACGCAGTATTTT.

The chain recombines TRBV29-1 with TRBJ2-1; tentative D call: TRBD1 (6 bases). The CDR3 spans 13 residues. Germline V gene data show CDR1 as SQVTM and CDR2 as ANQGSEA. V was clipped by 7 bases and J by 0 bases, with 10 bases between them. This CDR3 is CSGRQVSYNEQFF. In DNA form, the CDR3 reads TGCAGCGGCCGACAGGTCTCCTACAATGAGCAGTTCTTC.

The chain uses TRBV4-1 and TRBJ2-7; 7 nucleotides line up with TRBD2. Germline V lookup: CDR1 MGHRA, CDR2 YSYEKL. V lost 4 bases to trimming and J lost 3 bases; unmatched junction nucleotides: 9. The CDR3 spans 15 residues. The CDR3 is CASSLGEGRYYEQYF. In DNA form, the CDR3 reads TGCGCCAGCAGCCTGGGGGAGGGCCGATACTACGAGCAGTACTTC.

The chain recombines TRBV6-5 with TRBJ1-2; tentatively, D is TRBD1 (6 bases). The germline CDR1 and CDR2 sequences are MNHEY and SVGAGI. There are 12 residues in the CDR3. The ends were cut back, 5 bases at V and 5 bases at J, with 9 bases in the middle. The CDR3 here is CASSKGGYGYTF. DNA for the CDR3: TGTGCCAGCAGTAAAGGGGGTTATGGCTACACCTTC.

The chain has TRBV27 and TRBJ2-1; D is ambiguous. Looked up from germline, CDR1 is MNHEY and CDR2 is SMNVEV (reference sequence). This CDR3 contains 12 residues. V dropped 6 bases and J dropped 7 bases, with 10 bases sitting between them. The CDR3 reads CASRGSENEQFF. The CDR3, as DNA: TGTGCCAGCAGAGGGTCGGAGAATGAGCAGTTCTTC.

This clone was detected only a few times. The chain employs TRBV9 and TRBJ1-1; maybe TRBD1 (5 bases). CDR1 and CDR2 from the germline V gene are SGDLS and YYNGEE. Trimming pared 0 bases from V and 6 bases from J, leaving 9 bases between. This CDR3 has 13 residues. CDR3 DNA: TGTGCCAGCAGCGTAGGTGGGGGGTCTGAAGCTTTCTTT. Protein product: CASSVGGGSEAFF. The full variable domain, its missing parts supplied by reference TRBV9 and TRBJ1-1, is DSGVTQTPKHLITATGQRVTLRCSPRSGDLSVYWYQQSLDQGLQFLIQYYNGEERAKGNILERFSAQQFPDLHSELNLSSLELGDSALYFCASSVGGGSEAFFGQGTRLTVV.

This clone was seen a handful of times. The genes are TRBV27 and TRBJ2-5; a weak D match, TRBD2 (5 bases). Between the trimmed V and J ends, which lost 5 bases and 5 bases, there was a span of 21 bases. The germline CDR1 and CDR2 sequences are MNHEY and SMNVEV (reference sequence). CDR3 length: 16 amino acids. CDR3 sequence: CASSPYPGAEAETQYF. CDR3 DNA sequence: TGTGCCAGCAGTCCTTACCCAGGCGCGGAGGCGGAGACCCAGTACTTC.

CDR3 coding DNA: TGTGCCTGGGCAACCGGGACAGGGGGGTTAGCGGTATACTCCTACGAGCAGTACTTC. Encoded protein: CAWATGTGGLAVYSYEQYF. The chain has TRBV30 and TRBJ2-7; 11 bases match TRBD1. There are 19 residues in the CDR3. The germline V gene encodes CDR1 GTSNPN and CDR2 SVGIG (reference sequence). Trimming removed 5 bases from V and 0 bases from J; junction bases left unmatched: 18.

The genes are TRBV2 and TRBJ2-7, with D possibly TRBD2 on 7 matching bases. Deletions cut 5 bases from V and 4 bases from J, with 15 bases between. This CDR3 has 14 residues. The V gene's germline CDR1 is SNHLY and CDR2 FYNNEI. Here the CDR3 DNA reads TGTGCCAGCAGTTACTTGGGGGGGCCTTACGAGCAGTACTTC. Encoded protein: CASSYLGGPYEQYF. The full variable domain, its missing parts supplied by reference TRBV2 and TRBJ2-7, is EPEVTQTPSHQVTQMGQEVILRCVPISNHLYFYWYRQILGQKVEFLVSFYNNEISEKSEIFDDQFSVERPDGSNFTLKIRSTKLEDSAMYFCASSYLGGPYEQYFGPGTRLTVT.